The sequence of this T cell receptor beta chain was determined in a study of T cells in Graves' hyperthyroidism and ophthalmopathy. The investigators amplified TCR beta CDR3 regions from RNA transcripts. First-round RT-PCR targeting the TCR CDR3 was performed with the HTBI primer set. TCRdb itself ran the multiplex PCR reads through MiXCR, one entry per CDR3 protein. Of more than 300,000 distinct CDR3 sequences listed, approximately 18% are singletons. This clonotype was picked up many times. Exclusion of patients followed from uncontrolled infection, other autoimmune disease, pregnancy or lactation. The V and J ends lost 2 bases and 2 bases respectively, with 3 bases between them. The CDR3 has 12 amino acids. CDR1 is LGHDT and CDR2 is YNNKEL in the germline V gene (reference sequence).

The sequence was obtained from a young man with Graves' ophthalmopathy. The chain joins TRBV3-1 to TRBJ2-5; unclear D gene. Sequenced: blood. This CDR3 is CASSQRQETQYF. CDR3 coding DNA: TGTGCCAGCAGCCAAAGGCAAGAGACCCAGTACTTC.